The 11 T cell receptor beta chains listed next were all sequenced from one sample in a study of early T cells in non-severe SARS-CoV-2 infection. TCRdb called the 5' RACE reads again in MiXCR, with one record for every CDR3 protein. The data contain 80,000 to 100,000 distinct CDR3 sequences, roughly 11% of them singletons. The source material was whole blood, sampled at baseline. Source of these receptors: an adult who was a healthcare worker with PCR-confirmed SARS-CoV-2 infection or an uninfected control (not recorded which).

The gene calls are TRBV29-1 and TRBJ1-1, with a weak D call TRBD1 (5 bases). Trimming pared 4 bases from V and 5 bases from J, leaving 11 bases between. Germline CDR1 SQVTM, CDR2 ANQGSEA. The CDR3 has 12 residues. The CDR3 DNA is TGCAGCGTTGCCCTGGGGGGGACTGAAGCTTTCTTT. It specifies CSVALGGTEAFF. The full variable domain, in which reference TRBV29-1 and TRBJ1-1 provide the parts outside the CDR3, is SAVISQKPSRDICQRGTSLTIQCQVDSQVTMMFWYRQQPGQSLTLIATANQGSEATYESGFVIDKFPISRPNLTFSTLTVSNMSPEDSSIYLCSVALGGTEAFFGQGTRLTVV.

This clonotype showed up just a few times. The chain employs TRBV6-1 and TRBJ2-5; D is perhaps TRBD1 or TRBD2 (5 bases each). This CDR3 has 14 residues. The germline V gene encodes CDR1 MNHNS and CDR2 SASEGT. The ends were cut back, 0 bases at V and 1 base at J, with 6 bases in the middle. The CDR3 sequence is CASSEAGVQETQYF. The CDR3 bases are TGTGCCAGCAGTGAAGCGGGGGTCCAAGAGACCCAGTACTTC.

This clonotype was seen repeatedly, ten times or more. The chain employs TRBV5-1 and TRBJ2-3, with TRBD1 matching 9 bases. The CDR3 extends over 16 amino acids. Trimming took 4 bases from V and 0 from J; bases not matched to a gene: 6. CDR1 and CDR2 from the germline V gene are SGHRS and YFSETQ. DNA of the CDR3: TGCGCCAGCAGCCCAGGACAGGGGAGAAGCACAGATACGCAGTATTTT. Its translation: CASSPGQGRSTDTQYF.

In this sample, this clonotype turned up many times. The chain has TRBV6-2 or TRBV6-3 and TRBJ1-1, with TRBD1 as a possible D gene (6 bases). Germline CDR1 reads MNHEY; CDR2 reads SVGEGT. This CDR3 spans 16 amino acids. The V end lost 0 bases, the J end lost 3 bases, and 14 bases lay between the germline ends. CDR3 DNA: TGTGCCAGCAGTTACTCGACAGGAAGAGGGTACACTGAAGCTTTCTTT. It is translated as CASSYSTGRGYTEAFF.

This rearrangement joins TRBV9 to TRBJ2-7, with a possible D match to TRBD1 (5 bases). V was shortened by 0 bases and J by 0 bases, with 10 bases between the two germline ends. This CDR3 spans 15 amino acids. CDR1 and CDR2 (germline): SGDLS, YYNGEE. Here the CDR3 DNA reads TGTGCCAGCAGCGTAGCCCCGACAGCCTCCTACGAGCAGTACTTC. It translates to CASSVAPTASYEQYF.

This rearrangement joins TRBV20-1 to TRBJ1-1; D is possibly TRBD1 (6 bases). The CDR3 covers 14 residues. The ends were cut back, 5 bases at V and 6 bases at J, with 19 bases in the middle. Per germline, CDR1 DFQATT and CDR2 SNEGSKA (reference sequence). In nucleotides, the CDR3 is TGCAGTGCTTCGTACAACAGGGATGGAGCTGAAGCTTTCTTT. Translated, it gives CSASYNRDGAEAFF.

The table lists this clonotype with a few counts. V gene TRBV7-9 combines with J gene TRBJ2-1, with D perhaps TRBD2 (6 bases). The germline V and J ends were trimmed by 1 base and 10 bases, with 8 bases remaining between them. The CDR3 has 12 amino acids. Germline V gene data show CDR1 as SEHNR and CDR2 as FQNEAQ (reference sequence). The CDR3 sequence: CASSLVAEEQFF. CDR3 bases: TGTGCCAGCAGCTTAGTAGCGGAAGAGCAGTTCTTC. Supplemented by reference TRBV7-9 and TRBJ2-1, the full variable domain reads DTGVSQNPRHKITKRGQNVTFRCDPISEHNRLYWYRQTLGQGPEFLTYFQNEAQLEKSRLLSDRFSAERPKGSFSTLEIQRTEQGDSAMYLCASSLVAEEQFFGPGTRLTVL.

This clonotype has only a few counts. The chain employs TRBV7-3 and TRBJ2-7, with a tentative D call TRBD2 (5 bases). Trimming took 2 bases from V and 2 from J, leaving 13 bases between them. The CDR3 spans 15 residues. Germline V gives CDR1 SGHTA, CDR2 FQGTGA. The CDR3 DNA follows: TGTGCCAGCAGCTTAGGCCCCCGGGGAACCTACGAGCAGTACTTC. It codes for CASSLGPRGTYEQYF. Using reference TRBV7-3 and TRBJ2-7 for the parts outside the CDR3, the full variable domain is GAGVSQTPSNKVTEKGKYVELRCDPISGHTALYWYRQSLGQGPEFLIYFQGTGAADDSGLPNDRFFAVRPEGSVSTLKIQRTERGDSAVYLCASSLGPRGTYEQYFGPGTRLTVT.

A few counts support this clonotype. CDR3 loop: CASSLGGQITEAFF. The CDR3 DNA reads as TGTGCCAGCAGCCTAGGGGGGCAGATCACTGAAGCTTTCTTT. The rearrangement joins TRBV3-1 to TRBJ1-1; weak D call: TRBD1 (6 bases). The CDR3 is made up of 14 amino acids. The germline V and J ends were trimmed by 4 bases and 4 bases, with 13 bases remaining between them. In germline, CDR1 is LGHDT, CDR2 YNNKEL (reference sequence).

The CDR3 protein is CSVSWTSSSGYTF. The CDR3 region has the DNA TGCAGCGTCTCCTGGACCAGCAGCTCTGGCTACACCTTC. The V call is TRBV29-1, the J call TRBJ1-2; D remains unclear. With 6 bases removed from V and 7 bases from J, the gap between germline ends came to 18 bases. CDR3 length equals 13 residues. Germline-derived CDR1 and CDR2 are SQVTM and ANQGSEA.

This clonotype was counted many times. This chain connects TRBV2 to TRBJ2-7; a possible D gene is TRBD2 (6 bases). Germline CDR1 reads SNHLY; CDR2 reads FYNNEI. Trimming removed 6 bases at V and 3 bases at J, with 15 bases between. The CDR3 length is 14 residues. The CDR3 sequence is CASSLAGGYYEQYF. The DNA of the CDR3 is TGTGCCAGCAGCTTAGCCGGGGGATACTACGAGCAGTACTTC.